This T cell receptor beta chain was observed in a study of cytomegalovirus exposure and HLA in healthy donors (dated by TCRdb to about 2017). General notes on the study: An earlier analysis of roughly 630 of the donors reported approximately 270 Gb of sequence data and more than 90 million unique TCR beta sequences from roughly 180 million T cells. An early release that covered 500 to 800 HLA-typed donors contained about 290 gigabases of sequencing data and around 80 million unique TCR sequences. Both class I and class II loci were covered by HLA typing, at four-digit resolution. An earlier analysis of around 580 of the donors used high-throughput TCR beta sequencing to judge whether each TCR beta V gene segment behaved as functional or pseudogenic. Of the 350 to 400 genotyped donors, roughly 85% fell in the genetic ancestry cluster associated with self-reported Caucasian donors. The study used immunosequencing to profile the T cell repertoires of approximately 650 subjects and linked those repertoires to cytomegalovirus serostatus. All discovery cohort repertoires had been generated on a single sequencing platform. Several DR-DQ haplotypes were treated as single units for association and clustering because of strong linkage in the cohort. On average, roughly 250,000 unique TCR beta nucleotide sequences were sequenced per donor among 398 genotyped donors of the cohort, with roughly 20% of those sequences being non-productive. Besides the first cohort of around 700 subjects, a separate validation cohort made up of some 110 different subjects was used. In a later genetic analysis, genome-wide SNP genotypes for about 60% of the 666 donors were used, and that subset was treated as a discovery cohort. Donor age, sex, ethnicity and CMV serostatus were compiled alongside the repertoire data. A later analysis re-examined previously published TCR beta repertoires from about 670 donors and added high-resolution HLA genotyping to investigate patterns of TCR occurrence. The study aimed to test whether cataloging public T cell receptors could reveal signatures of past pathogen exposure. High-throughput TCR immunosequencing, statistical association of individual TCRs with disease status, and machine learning were combined to predict cytomegalovirus infection status. The number of typed donors differed by locus: 629-630 for A, B, C, DRB1 and DQB1; some 540 for DQA1; approximately 610 for DPA1; and roughly 490 for DPB1. In the later analysis, no new phenotypic data were used to find candidate immune exposures; instead, reliance was placed on TCR beta sequences and their occurrence across donors. The paper's findings and limits, for the study overall: Assigning TCR associations to individual alleles was difficult when HLA alleles, especially DR and DQ, strongly co-occurred. In a later analysis, TCR association rates were found to vary across HLA loci, with the most associated TCRs seen for DRB1 alleles and the fewest for HLA-C alleles. Some IMGT-functional V segments, including TRBV6-2 and TRBV6-3, could not be distinguished by the 87-base-pair reads and were therefore excluded. Presence/absence analyses assumed roughly uniform sequencing depth across donors, an assumption that may not hold. According to a later analysis, parvovirus B19, influenza, CMV and Epstein-Barr virus appeared linked to several top co-occurrence clusters. A further reported finding was that TCR beta sequences accurately predicted the HLA-A and HLA-B alleles for most subjects in the first cohort. Correlated functional status among segregating V segments might reflect linkage disequilibrium, but an unknown experimental factor could not be ruled out. An association between a missense DCLRE1C variant and V-gene and J-gene trimming of TCR beta chains was found in a later genetic analysis and replicated in an independent cohort. In a later analysis, most CMV-associated TCR beta chains were found to appear HLA-restricted, with HLA associations seemingly driven largely by CMV exposure. In vitro tests confirmed that a few of the cytomegalovirus-associated TCR beta chains recognize cytomegalovirus antigens. The only immune exposure information available for the cohort was CMV serostatus. It was suggested by the authors that the approach could potentially be generalized to other disease states and immunological phenotypes. A group of highly shared sequence variants was considered likely to be a technical artifact of the sequencing pipeline. In the study, approximately 160 TCR beta chains were listed as associated with cytomegalovirus. A later analysis found that HLA-associated TCR beta chains were more clonally expanded and had lower generation probabilities than equally common non-associated chains. In an earlier analysis of about 550 of the donors, most TCR beta V segments were observed in productive rearrangements about 90% or about 30% of the time, broadly matching IMGT annotations. Because some donors lacked HLA typing at each locus, the association tests relied only on the typed subset. A later analysis associated 17,000 or so TCR beta sequences with specific HLA alleles at a false discovery rate of 0.05. The classifier was reported to diagnose cytomegalovirus status with high specificity and sensitivity in both the original cohort and the validation cohort. In this cohort, only TCR beta chains were sequenced, and detectable features were limited by the absence of alpha or paired-chain data. Most TCR sequences were seen in very few donors, while some public TCRs were found in many individuals. About 17 rarely observed V segments, including chromosome 9 orphons, were excluded from the earlier analysis of some 590 of the donors because counts were too low. In a later genetic analysis, fewer N-insertions in productive TCRs were reported among donors in an Asian-associated ancestry cluster than the roughly 700-donor mean.

This clone turned up a few times. The clone's antigen remains unknown. Per-base quality was not reported, and no clone a single base away is much larger than it. Receptor amplification or capture employed the immunoSEQ multiplex PCR assay. For the multiplex PCR, a mixture combining 60 forward primers for TCR Vbeta segments and 13 reverse primers for TCR Jbeta segments was used. The CDR3 region of rearranged TCR beta genes was amplified from genomic DNA with a multiplex PCR assay. Amplified TCR beta libraries were sequenced as 87-base-pair reads on the Illumina HiSeq System. In the paper's pipeline: A later analysis counted approximately 76 million unique TCR beta chains across the 650 to 800 repertoires, and 10 million to 11 million of these chains were shared by at least two donors. To remove PCR and sequencing errors, raw reads were error-corrected and collapsed into unique sequences using a nearest-neighbor algorithm that merged closely related sequences. To assign V, D and J gene segments, CDR3 sequences were aligned to IMGT reference sequences. For a sequence to be retained, a match of at least six nucleotides to both a V gene segment and a J gene segment was required. Rearrangements were classified as productive when the CDR3 lacked stop codons and remained in frame with V and J, and all other rearrangements were classified as non-productive. Following IMGT convention, CDR3 was defined as the stretch from the second conserved V-encoded cysteine to the conserved J-encoded phenylalanine. Sequences without an unambiguous match to a single V gene segment were excluded from the earlier analysis of 587 of the donors. An earlier analysis of 587 of the donors classified V segments as functional when productive rearrangements were above 56.7% and as segregating when the standard deviation between donors was above 5%. A statistical classification framework was developed to diagnose cytomegalovirus status using the catalog of TCR beta chain sequences. In a later analysis, TCR nucleotide sequences were compared against IMGT/GENE-DB human TR gene sequences so that V and J genes could be assigned. The TCRdist pipeline was used in a later analysis to assign CDR3 sequences and most-parsimonious VDJ recombination scenarios. In a later analysis, every TCR beta chain was defined by the combination of its CDR3 amino acid sequence and its V-gene family, and reads without a unique V-gene family were dropped. In a later analysis, approximately 640 highly shared, low-generation-probability nucleotide sequences were removed to address suspected cross-contamination and a sequencing artifact. In a later analysis, a clonal expansion index was calculated for each public chain from normalized within-repertoire ranks of inferred template counts. Generation probabilities in a later analysis came from a VDJ recombination model fitted to out-of-frame rearrangements, and those results were checked against IGoR. A later analysis scored TCR-TCR, TCR-HLA and TCR-CMV co-occurrence with hypergeometric tests, applying a repertoire-size bias correction to TCR pairs. A later analysis estimated false discovery rates by permuting HLA or CMV assignments 20 times. In a later analysis, co-occurring TCRs were grouped using DBSCAN, and TCRdist sequence similarity was added for clustering within HLA-allele-positive subsets. Co-occurrence clustering excluded repertoires with fewer than 30,000 or more than 120,000 public chains, plus five with anomalous nucleotide sharing. The immuneACCESS repertoire file appears here via TCRdb, limited to in-frame rearrangements. These files lack a portion of the clones; in checked studies, under half of the deficit traces to unresolved V genes, and the cause of the others is not known. V and J calls and clone size are those listed in that table; D and trimming were worked out from the DNA. The sample table records roughly 180,000 clones; approximately 80% of these occur just once. The ten largest make up less than 6% of the sample.

The cohort comprised under 700 healthy bone marrow donors. Cohort members were all nominally healthy when sampled, although unrecorded immune exposures were likely present. The donor tested CMV seropositive and was one of the 289 seropositive cohort members. Each donor provided a peripheral blood sample, and peripheral blood mononuclear cells were used for TCR beta sequencing. Genomic DNA extraction from the blood cell samples was performed with the Qiagen DNeasy Blood Extraction Kit. CDR1 is given as DFQATT and CDR2 as SNEGSKA, both from the germline V gene (reference sequence). Including the terminal cysteine and phenylalanine, the CDR3 comprises 11 residues. Only the CDR3 portion is preserved as DNA: 33 bases, with reading frame beginning at the first base. V loses 3 bases, J loses 5 bases, and the germline ends lie 5 bases apart.

The rearrangement combines TRBV20-1 with TRBJ1-3, with an unclear D gene assignment. The clonotype was recovered from a woman younger than 45 in good health and CMV-seropositive. Sequenced sample: PBMCs. The base sequence is TGCAGTGCTAGCTTTCGAAACACCATATATTTT. It codes for CSASFRNTIYF.